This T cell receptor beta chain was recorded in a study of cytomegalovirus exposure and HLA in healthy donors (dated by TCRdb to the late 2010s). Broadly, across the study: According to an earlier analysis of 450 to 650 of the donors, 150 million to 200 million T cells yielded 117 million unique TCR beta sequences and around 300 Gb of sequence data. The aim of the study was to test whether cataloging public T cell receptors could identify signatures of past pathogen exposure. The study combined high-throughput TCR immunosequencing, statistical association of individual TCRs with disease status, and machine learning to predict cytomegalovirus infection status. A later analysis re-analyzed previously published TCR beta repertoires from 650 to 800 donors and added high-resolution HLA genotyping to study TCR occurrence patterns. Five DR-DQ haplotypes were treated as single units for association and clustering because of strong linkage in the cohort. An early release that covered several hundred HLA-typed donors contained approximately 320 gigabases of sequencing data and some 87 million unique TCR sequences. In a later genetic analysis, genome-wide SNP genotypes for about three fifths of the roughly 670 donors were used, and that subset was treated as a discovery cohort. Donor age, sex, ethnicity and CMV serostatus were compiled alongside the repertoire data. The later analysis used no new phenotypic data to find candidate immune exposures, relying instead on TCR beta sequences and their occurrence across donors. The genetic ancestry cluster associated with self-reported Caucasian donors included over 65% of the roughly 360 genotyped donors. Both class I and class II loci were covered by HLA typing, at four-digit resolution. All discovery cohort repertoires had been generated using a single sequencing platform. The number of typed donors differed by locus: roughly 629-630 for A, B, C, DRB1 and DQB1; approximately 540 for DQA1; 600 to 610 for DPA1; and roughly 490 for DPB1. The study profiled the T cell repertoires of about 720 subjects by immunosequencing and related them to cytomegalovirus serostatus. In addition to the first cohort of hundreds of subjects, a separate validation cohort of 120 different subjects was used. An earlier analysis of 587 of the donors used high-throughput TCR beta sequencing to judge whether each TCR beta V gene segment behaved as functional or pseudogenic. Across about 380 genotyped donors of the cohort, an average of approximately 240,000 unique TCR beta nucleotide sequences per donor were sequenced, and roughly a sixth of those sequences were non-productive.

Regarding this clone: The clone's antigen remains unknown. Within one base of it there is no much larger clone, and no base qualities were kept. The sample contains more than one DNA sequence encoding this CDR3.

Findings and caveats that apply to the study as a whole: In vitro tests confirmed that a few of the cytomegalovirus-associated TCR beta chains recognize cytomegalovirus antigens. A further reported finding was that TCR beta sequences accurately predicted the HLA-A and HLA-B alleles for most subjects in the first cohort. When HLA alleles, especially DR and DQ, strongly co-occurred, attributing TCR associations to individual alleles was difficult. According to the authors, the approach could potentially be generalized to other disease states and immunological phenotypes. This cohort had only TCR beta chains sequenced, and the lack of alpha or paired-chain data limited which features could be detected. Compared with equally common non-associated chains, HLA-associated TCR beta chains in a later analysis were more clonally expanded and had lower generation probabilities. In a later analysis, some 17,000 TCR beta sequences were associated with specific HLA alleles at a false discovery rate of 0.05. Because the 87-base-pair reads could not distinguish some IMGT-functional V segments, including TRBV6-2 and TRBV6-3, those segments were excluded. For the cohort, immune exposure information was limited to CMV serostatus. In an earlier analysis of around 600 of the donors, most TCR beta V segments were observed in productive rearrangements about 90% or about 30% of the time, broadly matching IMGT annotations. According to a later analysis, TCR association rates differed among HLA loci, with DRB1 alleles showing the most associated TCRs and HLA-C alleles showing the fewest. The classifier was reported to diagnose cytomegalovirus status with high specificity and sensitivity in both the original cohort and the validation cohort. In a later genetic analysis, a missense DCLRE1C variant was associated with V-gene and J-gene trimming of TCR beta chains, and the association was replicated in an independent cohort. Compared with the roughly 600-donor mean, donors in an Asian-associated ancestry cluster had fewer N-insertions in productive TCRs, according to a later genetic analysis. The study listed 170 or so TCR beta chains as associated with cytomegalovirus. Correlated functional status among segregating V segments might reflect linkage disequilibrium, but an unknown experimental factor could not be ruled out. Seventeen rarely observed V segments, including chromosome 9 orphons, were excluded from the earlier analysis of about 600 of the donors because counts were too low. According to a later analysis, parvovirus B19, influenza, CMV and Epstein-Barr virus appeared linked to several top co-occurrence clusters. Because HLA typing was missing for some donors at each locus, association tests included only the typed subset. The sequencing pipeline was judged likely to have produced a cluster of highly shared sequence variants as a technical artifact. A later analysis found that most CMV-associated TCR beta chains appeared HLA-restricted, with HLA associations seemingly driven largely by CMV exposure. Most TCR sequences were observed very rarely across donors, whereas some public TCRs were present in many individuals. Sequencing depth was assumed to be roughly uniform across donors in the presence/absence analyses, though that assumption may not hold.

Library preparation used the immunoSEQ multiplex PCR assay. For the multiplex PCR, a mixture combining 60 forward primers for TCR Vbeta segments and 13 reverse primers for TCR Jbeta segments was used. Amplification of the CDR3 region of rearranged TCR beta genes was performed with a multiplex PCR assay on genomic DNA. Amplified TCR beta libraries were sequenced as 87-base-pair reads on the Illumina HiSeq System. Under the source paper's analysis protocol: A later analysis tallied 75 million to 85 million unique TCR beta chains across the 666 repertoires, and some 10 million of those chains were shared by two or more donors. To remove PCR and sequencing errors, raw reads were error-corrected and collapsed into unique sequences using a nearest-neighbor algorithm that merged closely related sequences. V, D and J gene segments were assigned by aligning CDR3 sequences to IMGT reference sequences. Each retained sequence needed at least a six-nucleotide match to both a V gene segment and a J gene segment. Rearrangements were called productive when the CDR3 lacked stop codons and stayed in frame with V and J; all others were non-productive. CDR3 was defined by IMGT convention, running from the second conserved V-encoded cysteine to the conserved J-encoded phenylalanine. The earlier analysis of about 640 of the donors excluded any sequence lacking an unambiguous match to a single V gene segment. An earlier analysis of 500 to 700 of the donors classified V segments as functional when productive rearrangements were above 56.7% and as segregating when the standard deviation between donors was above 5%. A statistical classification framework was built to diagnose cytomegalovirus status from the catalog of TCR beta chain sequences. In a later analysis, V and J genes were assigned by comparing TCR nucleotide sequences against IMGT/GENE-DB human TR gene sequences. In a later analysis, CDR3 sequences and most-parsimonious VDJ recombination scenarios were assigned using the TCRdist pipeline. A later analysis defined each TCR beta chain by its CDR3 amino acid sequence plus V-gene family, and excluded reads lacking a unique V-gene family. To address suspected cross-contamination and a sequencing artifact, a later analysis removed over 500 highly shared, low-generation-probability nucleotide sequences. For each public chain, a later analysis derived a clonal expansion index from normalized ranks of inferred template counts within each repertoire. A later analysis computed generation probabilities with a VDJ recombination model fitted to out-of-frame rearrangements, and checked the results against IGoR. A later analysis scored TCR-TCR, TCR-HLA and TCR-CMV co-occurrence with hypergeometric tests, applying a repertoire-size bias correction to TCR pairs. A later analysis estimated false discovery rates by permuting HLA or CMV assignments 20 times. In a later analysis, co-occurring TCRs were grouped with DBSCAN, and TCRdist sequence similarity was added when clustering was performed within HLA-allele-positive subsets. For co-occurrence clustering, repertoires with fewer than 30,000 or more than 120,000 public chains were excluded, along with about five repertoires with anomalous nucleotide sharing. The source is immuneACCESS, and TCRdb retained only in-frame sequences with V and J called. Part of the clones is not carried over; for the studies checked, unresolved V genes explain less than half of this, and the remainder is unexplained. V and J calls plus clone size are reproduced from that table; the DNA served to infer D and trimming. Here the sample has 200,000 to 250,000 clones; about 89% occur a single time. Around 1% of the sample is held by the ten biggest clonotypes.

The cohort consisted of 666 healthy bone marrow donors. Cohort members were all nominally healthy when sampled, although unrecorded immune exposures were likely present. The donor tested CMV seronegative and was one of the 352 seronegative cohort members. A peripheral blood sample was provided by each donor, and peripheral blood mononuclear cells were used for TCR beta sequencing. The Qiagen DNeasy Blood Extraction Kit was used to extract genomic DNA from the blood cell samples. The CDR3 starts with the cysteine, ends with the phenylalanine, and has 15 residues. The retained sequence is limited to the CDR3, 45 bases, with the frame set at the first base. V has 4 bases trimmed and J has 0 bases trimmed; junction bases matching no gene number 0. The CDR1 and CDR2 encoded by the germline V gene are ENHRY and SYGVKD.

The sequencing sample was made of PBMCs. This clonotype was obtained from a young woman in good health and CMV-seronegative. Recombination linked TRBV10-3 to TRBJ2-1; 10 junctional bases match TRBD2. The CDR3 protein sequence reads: CAISGTSGSYNEQFF. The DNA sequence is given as TGTGCCATCAGTGGGACTAGCGGCTCCTACAATGAGCAGTTCTTC.